This T cell receptor beta chain was recovered during a study of blood T cells in healthy people across ages. This CDR3 spans 15 amino acids. The germline V gene has CDR1 SGHTA and CDR2 FQGNSA. After removal of 3 bases from V and 1 base from J, the junction contained 3 bases not matched to a gene. The second PCR ran roughly 6 to 11 cycles with a sample-barcoded 5' primer and J-beta primers. TCRdb processed the 5' RACE reads anew with MiXCR; each CDR3 protein has one entry. The data contain hundreds of thousands of distinct CDR3 sequences, around 25% of them singletons. This clonotype has at least ten counts. Another study also made use of these data, one on T cells of mothers and their children. As that study records: Thymic selection molds TCR recombination products alike in related and unrelated pairs.

Input material: blood. This chain uses TRBV7-2 with TRBJ1-3; TRBD1 agrees at 7 bases. This receptor was identified in a boy aged 5-17 years in good health. In nucleotides, the CDR3 is TGTGCCAGCAGCTTTACAGGGGCGTCTGGAAACACCATATATTTT. Translated, it gives CASSFTGASGNTIYF.